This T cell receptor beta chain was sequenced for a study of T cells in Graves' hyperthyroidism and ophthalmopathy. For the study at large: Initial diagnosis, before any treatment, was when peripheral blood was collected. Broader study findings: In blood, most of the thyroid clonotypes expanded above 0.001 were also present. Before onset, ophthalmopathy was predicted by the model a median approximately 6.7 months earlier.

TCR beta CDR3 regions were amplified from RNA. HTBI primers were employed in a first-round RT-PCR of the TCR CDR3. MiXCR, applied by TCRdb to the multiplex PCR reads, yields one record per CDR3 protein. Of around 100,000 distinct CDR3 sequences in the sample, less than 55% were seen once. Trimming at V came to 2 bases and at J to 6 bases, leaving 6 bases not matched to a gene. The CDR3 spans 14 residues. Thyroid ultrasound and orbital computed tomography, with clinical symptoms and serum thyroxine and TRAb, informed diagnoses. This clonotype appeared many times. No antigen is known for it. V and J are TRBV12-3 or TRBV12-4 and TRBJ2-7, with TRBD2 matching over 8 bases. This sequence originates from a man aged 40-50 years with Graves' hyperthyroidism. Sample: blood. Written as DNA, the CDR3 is TGTGCCAGCAGTTTAACGGGAGGGCTTATCGAGCAGTACTTC. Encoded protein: CASSLTGGLIEQYF.